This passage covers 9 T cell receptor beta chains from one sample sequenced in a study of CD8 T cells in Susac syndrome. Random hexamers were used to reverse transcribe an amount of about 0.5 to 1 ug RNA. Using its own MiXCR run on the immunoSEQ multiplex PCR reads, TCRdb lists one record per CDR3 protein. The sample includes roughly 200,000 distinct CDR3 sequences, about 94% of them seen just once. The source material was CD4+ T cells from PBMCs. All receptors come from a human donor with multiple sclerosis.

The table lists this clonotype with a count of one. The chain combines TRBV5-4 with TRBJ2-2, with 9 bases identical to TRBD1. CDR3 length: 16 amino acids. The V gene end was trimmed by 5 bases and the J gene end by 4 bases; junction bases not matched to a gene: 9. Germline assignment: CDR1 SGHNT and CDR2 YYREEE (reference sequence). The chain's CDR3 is CASRDLQGARTGELFF. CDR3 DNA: TGTGCCAGCAGAGACCTACAGGGGGCGCGCACCGGGGAGCTGTTTTTT.

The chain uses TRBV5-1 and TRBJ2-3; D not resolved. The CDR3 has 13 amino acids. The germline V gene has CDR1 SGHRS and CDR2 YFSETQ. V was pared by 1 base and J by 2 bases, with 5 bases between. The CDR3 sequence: CASSLIPTDTQYF. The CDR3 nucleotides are TGCGCCAGCAGCTTGATTCCCACAGATACGCAGTATTTT.

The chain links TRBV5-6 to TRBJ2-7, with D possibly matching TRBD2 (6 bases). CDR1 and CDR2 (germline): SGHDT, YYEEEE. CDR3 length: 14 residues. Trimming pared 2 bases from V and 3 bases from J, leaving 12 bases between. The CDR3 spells CASSFGDSFYEQYF. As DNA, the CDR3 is TGTGCCAGCAGCTTCGGGGACTCCTTCTACGAGCAGTACTTC.

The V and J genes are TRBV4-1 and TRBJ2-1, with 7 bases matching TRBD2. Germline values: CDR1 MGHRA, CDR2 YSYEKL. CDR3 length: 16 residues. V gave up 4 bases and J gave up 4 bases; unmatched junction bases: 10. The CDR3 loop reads CASSPLSRGSYNEQFF. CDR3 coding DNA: TGCGCCAGCAGCCCTCTCTCGCGGGGGTCATACAATGAGCAGTTCTTC.

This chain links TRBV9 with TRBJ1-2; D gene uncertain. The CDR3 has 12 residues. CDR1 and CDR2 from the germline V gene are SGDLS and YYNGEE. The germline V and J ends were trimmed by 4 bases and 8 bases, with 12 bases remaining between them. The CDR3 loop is CASSPSVGGYTF. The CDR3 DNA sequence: TGTGCCAGCAGCCCCTCCGTGGGGGGCTACACCTTC. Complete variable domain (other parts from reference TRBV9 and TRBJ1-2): DSGVTQTPKHLITATGQRVTLRCSPRSGDLSVYWYQQSLDQGLQFLIQYYNGEERAKGNILERFSAQQFPDLHSELNLSSLELGDSALYFCASSPSVGGYTFGSGTRLTVV.

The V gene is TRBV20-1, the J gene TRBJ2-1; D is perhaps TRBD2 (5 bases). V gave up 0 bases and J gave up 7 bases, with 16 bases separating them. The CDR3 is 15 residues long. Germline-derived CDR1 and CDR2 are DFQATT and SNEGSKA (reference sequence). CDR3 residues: CSARDSGVRLNEQFF. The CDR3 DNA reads TGCAGTGCTAGAGATTCCGGGGTGAGATTGAATGAGCAGTTCTTC.

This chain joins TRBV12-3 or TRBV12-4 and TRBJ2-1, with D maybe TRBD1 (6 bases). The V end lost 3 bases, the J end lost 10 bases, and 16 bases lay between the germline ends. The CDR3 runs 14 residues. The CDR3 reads CASSLQGLLWEQFF. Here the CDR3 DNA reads TGTGCCAGCAGTTTGCAGGGGCTGCTTTGGGAGCAGTTCTTC.

This CDR3 is CASSWEQGPRGEQYF. The DNA of the CDR3 is TGTGCCAGCAGCTGGGAACAGGGGCCTCGGGGCGAGCAGTACTTC. The chain uses TRBV7-9 and TRBJ2-7, with 7 bases that match TRBD1. This CDR3 region has 15 residues. CDR1 and CDR2 (germline): SEHNR, FQNEAQ (reference sequence). Unmatched junction bases numbered 12, after V lost 4 bases and J lost 6 bases.

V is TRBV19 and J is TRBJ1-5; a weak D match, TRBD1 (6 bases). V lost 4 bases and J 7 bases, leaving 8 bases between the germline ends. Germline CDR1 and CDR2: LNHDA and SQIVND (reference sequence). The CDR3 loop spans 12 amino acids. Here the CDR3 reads CASSKGVQPQHF. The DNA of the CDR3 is TGTGCCAGTAGTAAGGGGGTGCAGCCCCAGCATTTT.